The present entry profiles one T cell receptor beta chain with its context. The data belong to a study of blood T cell repertoires in COVID-19. Background on the study: Donors in the United States, Italy and Spain gave samples during acute or convalescent COVID-19. From T cells, B-cell-depleted T cells, or PBMCs came the material, which was cDNA or gDNA.

V was shortened by 0 bases and J by 3 bases, with 14 bases between the two germline ends. From germline, CDR1 is GTSNPN and CDR2 SVGIG (reference sequence). The CDR3 totals 15 residues. As originally analysed: Amplified reference gene primers provided the basis for estimating nucleated cell counts. The data were produced by immunoSEQ multiplex PCR, yet TCRdb's version contains in-frame clones alone and is incomplete. The V and J calls and the clone size are those of that table, but D and trimming were determined from the DNA. The sample has more than 95,000 clones, under 85% seen once. Material: peripheral blood. The sequence came from a man aged 55 to 70 with acute or convalescent COVID-19. The chain recombines TRBV30 with TRBJ1-2; perhaps TRBD1 as D (5 bases). CDR3 loop: CAWSVGLGGYYGYTF. The CDR3 DNA follows: TGTGCCTGGAGTGTCGGCCTCGGGGGGTACTATGGCTACACCTTC.